Listed here are 25 T cell receptor beta chains from one sample, sequenced in a study of cytomegalovirus exposure and HLA in healthy donors. With 60 Vbeta and 13 Jbeta primers, the PCR was carried out. Method: immunoSEQ multiplex PCR; TCRdb's copy keeps in-frame clones and lacks some. The sample has roughly 150,000 clones, 80% to 85% seen once; the top ten hold 2% to 2.5%. What was sequenced was PBMCs. The receptors here all came from a boy younger than 10 in good health and CMV-seronegative.

This chain joins TRBV2 and TRBJ1-2; D gene ambiguous. This CDR3 has 13 amino acids. Trimming took off 6 bases at V and 2 bases at J, with 10 bases between the two ends. Germline values: CDR1 SNHLY, CDR2 FYNNEI. CDR3 amino acids: CASSVTMNYGYTF. CDR3 bases: TGTGCCAGCAGCGTGACTATGAACTATGGCTACACCTTC.

The V call is TRBV6-1, the J call TRBJ2-7; D unclear. The CDR3 has 14 amino acids. CDR1 and CDR2 from the germline V gene are MNHNS and SASEGT. CDR3 sequence: CAVPLLTSSYEQYF. The DNA of the CDR3 is TGTGCAGTCCCTTTGCTTACGAGCTCCTACGAGCAGTACTTC.

The genes are TRBV2 and TRBJ2-1, with 7 bases that match TRBD1. V shed 7 bases, J shed 4 bases, and the junction held 10 bases outside the gene matches. CDR1 is SNHLY and CDR2 is FYNNEI in the germline V gene. The CDR3 runs 15 residues. CDR3 region: CASTHRTGPYNEQFF. As DNA, the CDR3 is TGTGCCAGCACCCATAGGACAGGTCCGTACAATGAGCAGTTCTTC.

V usage is TRBV5-1 and J usage is TRBJ1-5; 9 bases fit TRBD1. This CDR3 contains 21 residues. After removal of 2 bases from V and 2 bases from J, the junction contained 20 bases not matched to a gene. From germline, CDR1 is SGHRS and CDR2 YFSETQ. The CDR3 bases are TGCGCCAGCAGCTTCATCACCGGGACAGGGAGGCTTAACCGGGGCAATCAGCCCCAGCATTTT. It yields the protein CASSFITGTGRLNRGNQPQHF.

This rearrangement joins TRBV4-3 to TRBJ2-3, with TRBD2 identical over 11 bases. Germline loops: CDR1 LGHNA, CDR2 YSLEER. The length of the CDR3 is 19 residues. The V and J ends lost 1 base and 3 bases, in that order; junction bases with no gene match: 12. CDR3: CASSQGITSGSGLTDTQYF. The DNA for the CDR3 is TGCGCCAGCAGCCAAGGAATAACTAGCGGGAGTGGTTTAACAGATACGCAGTATTTT.

This sequence joins TRBV25-1 and TRBJ1-2, with a weak D call TRBD1 (5 bases). The V gene's germline CDR1 is MGHDK and CDR2 SYGVNS. V lost 4 bases to trimming and J lost 7 bases, with 13 bases between them. The CDR3 covers 13 residues. The CDR3 coding sequence is TGTGCCAGCAGTGCGATTGACAGTCGTGGCTACACCTTC. Translation gives CASSAIDSRGYTF.

The chain recombines TRBV7-2 with TRBJ2-7, with 8 nucleotides matching TRBD2. The CDR3 runs 15 residues. Unmatched junction bases numbered 6, after V lost 5 bases and J lost 0 bases. CDR1 and CDR2 from the germline V gene are SGHTA and FQGNSA. CDR3 region: CASSRTSRFSYEQYF. The CDR3 DNA is TGTGCCAGCAGCCGGACTAGCCGCTTCTCCTACGAGCAGTACTTC.

This clone came up a few times. The V gene is TRBV10-2, the J gene TRBJ1-1; tentative D call: TRBD1 (5 bases). From germline, CDR1 is WSHSY and CDR2 SAAADI. The V and J ends lost 6 bases and 5 bases respectively, with 10 bases between them. The CDR3 runs 12 residues. CDR3 loop: CASSGGETEAFF. The CDR3 DNA is TGCGCCAGCAGCGGGGGGGAAACTGAAGCTTTCTTT.

V is TRBV11-3 and J is TRBJ2-5, with 10 bases that match TRBD1. CDR1 SGHNT and CDR2 YENEEA come from the germline V gene. The CDR3 totals 15 residues. With V trimmed by 4 bases and J by 4 bases, 6 bases remained unmatched. This CDR3 reads CASSSGTGDAETQYF. The CDR3 DNA reads TGTGCCAGCAGCTCGGGGACAGGGGATGCAGAGACCCAGTACTTC.

This chain connects TRBV28 to TRBJ2-3; 9 nucleotides align to TRBD2. After removal of 3 bases from V and 4 bases from J, the junction contained 5 bases not matched to a gene. This CDR3 is built from 15 residues. Germline V lookup: CDR1 MDHEN, CDR2 SYDVKM. The CDR3 region is CASSFPAGGSDTQYF. The CDR3 nucleotides read TGTGCCAGCAGTTTCCCAGCGGGAGGATCAGATACGCAGTATTTT.

The CDR3 DNA reads TGCGCCAGCAGCTTGGGAGGGGGTGGGAATTCACCCCTCCACTTT. Translated: CASSLGGGGNSPLHF. This chain uses TRBV5-1 with TRBJ1-6, with D possibly TRBD1 on 6 matching bases. Germline V gives CDR1 SGHRS, CDR2 YFSETQ. Trimming left V 0 bases short and J 7 bases short, with 11 bases between. The CDR3 runs 15 residues.

This chain uses TRBV20-1 with TRBJ2-7; D is perhaps TRBD2 (5 bases). In germline, CDR1 is DFQATT, CDR2 SNEGSKA (reference sequence). The ends were cut back, 4 bases at V and 4 bases at J, with 8 bases in the middle. The CDR3 length is 11 residues. CDR3 in amino acids: CSAKAEYEQYF. The CDR3 nucleotides are TGCAGTGCTAAAGCGGAATACGAGCAGTACTTC.

A note on this clone: The same CDR3 arises from other DNA sequences in this sample as well. The genes are TRBV9 and TRBJ1-2; the D is unclear. This CDR3 region has 13 residues. The V gene lost 0 bases and the J gene lost 4 bases, with 7 bases spanning the gap. CDR1 is SGDLS, CDR2 YYNGEE, per germline. The chain's CDR3 is CASSVGAGYGYTF. The CDR3 DNA reads TGTGCCAGCAGCGTAGGCGCAGGCTATGGCTACACCTTC.

This clone was seen a single time. The genes are TRBV5-1 and TRBJ2-5; 7 bases line up with TRBD1. With V trimmed by 0 bases and J by 5 bases, 4 bases remained unmatched. Per the germline V gene, CDR1 is SGHRS and CDR2 is YFSETQ. This CDR3 spans 14 amino acids. The CDR3 nucleotides read TGCGCCAGCAGCTTGGAGGGACAGTCTGAGACCCAGTACTTC. Its translation is CASSLEGQSETQYF. Based on the CDR3 plus reference TRBV5-1 and TRBJ2-5, the full variable domain is KAGVTQTPRYLIKTRGQQVTLSCSPISGHRSVSWYQQTPGQGLQFLFEYFSETQRNKGNFPGRFSGRQFSNSRSEMNVSTLELGDSALYLCASSLEGQSETQYFGPGTRLLVL.

The CDR3 is CASSQPEREETQYF. The CDR3 DNA is TGTGCCAGCAGCCAACCCGAGAGAGAAGAGACCCAGTACTTC. The chain employs TRBV4-2 and TRBJ2-5, with D hard to call. This CDR3 region has 14 residues. Germline V gene sequence: CDR1 LGHNA, CDR2 YNFKEQ. Trimming left V 2 bases short and J 3 bases short, with 10 bases between.

V gene TRBV25-1 combines with J gene TRBJ1-5, with D perhaps TRBD1 (5 bases). CDR3 length: 17 residues. Germline lookup yields CDR1 MGHDK and CDR2 SYGVNS. Trimming pared 1 base from V and 2 bases from J, leaving 15 bases between. This CDR3 is CASSESSTGGGNQPQHF. In DNA form, the CDR3 reads TGTGCCAGCAGTGAATCCTCAACGGGAGGGGGCAATCAGCCCCAGCATTTT.

This clone was observed a single time. CDR3 bases: TGTGCCAGCTCACGGTTACAGGGGACGCAAGAGACCCAGTACTTC. Protein sequence: CASSRLQGTQETQYF. J is TRBJ2-5 and V is TRBV18; TRBD1 matches 7 bases. V was clipped by 4 bases and J by 2 bases; unmatched bases: 7. The CDR3 contains 15 residues. Germline V gene data show CDR1 as KGHSH and CDR2 as LQKENI. The variable domain in full, with the rest retrieved from reference TRBV18 and TRBJ2-5, is NAGVMQNPRHLVRRRGQEARLRCSPMKGHSHVYWYRQLPEEGLKFMVYLQKENIIDESGMPKERFSAEFPKEGPSILRIQQVVRGDSAAYFCASSRLQGTQETQYFGPGTRLLVL.

The chain carries TRBV7-9 and TRBJ2-1; 7 bases are a match to TRBD2. The CDR3 extends over 15 amino acids. V lost 2 bases, J lost 3 bases, and 4 bases stayed unmatched. Germline V gene data show CDR1 as SEHNR and CDR2 as FQNEAQ (reference sequence). The CDR3 protein is CASSLSGAFYNEQFF. DNA for the CDR3: TGTGCCAGCAGCTTAAGCGGGGCTTTCTACAATGAGCAGTTCTTC.

The chain recombines TRBV27 with TRBJ1-1; weak D call: TRBD1 (5 bases). In germline, CDR1 is MNHEY, CDR2 SMNVEV (reference sequence). The V and J ends lost 3 bases and 4 bases respectively, with 9 bases between them. This CDR3 has 13 amino acids. DNA for the CDR3: TGTGCCAGCAGTTTTAACGGGGGCACTGAAGCTTTCTTT. Protein: CASSFNGGTEAFF.

This clone was seen only a few times. V usage is TRBV6-1 and J usage is TRBJ1-1; D is undetermined. The V end lost 4 bases, the J end lost 1 base, and 7 bases lay between the germline ends. The CDR3 loop spans 13 amino acids. Germline V gene sequence: CDR1 MNHNS, CDR2 SASEGT. CDR3 sequence (DNA): TGTGCCAGCAGTGCTCGGGGGAACACTGAAGCTTTCTTT. Protein sequence: CASSARGNTEAFF.

V usage is TRBV5-5 and J usage is TRBJ2-7, with a possible D match to TRBD1 (6 bases). Looked up from germline, CDR1 is SGHKS and CDR2 is YYEKEE (reference sequence). The ends were cut back, 2 bases at V and 3 bases at J, with 15 bases in the middle. The CDR3 totals 15 residues. The CDR3 DNA reads TGTGCCAGCAGCTTTAGCAGGGGTCCCCTCTACGAGCAGTACTTC. Translated, it gives CASSFSRGPLYEQYF.

V gene TRBV9 combines with J gene TRBJ2-2, with D perhaps TRBD2 (5 bases). The CDR3 has 16 amino acids. With 7 bases removed from V and 7 bases from J, the gap between germline ends came to 23 bases. Germline CDR1 is SGDLS and CDR2 is YYNGEE. In DNA form, the CDR3 reads TGTGCCAGCTCATTGGACCGGGGAGCCGGCGGCGGGGAGCTGTTTTTT. Amino acid sequence: CASSLDRGAGGGELFF. Drawing the rest from reference TRBV9 and TRBJ2-2, the complete variable domain is DSGVTQTPKHLITATGQRVTLRCSPRSGDLSVYWYQQSLDQGLQFLIQYYNGEERAKGNILERFSAQQFPDLHSELNLSSLELGDSALYFCASSLDRGAGGGELFFGEGSRLTVL.

In its sample, this clone was seen once. The rearrangement links TRBV7-2 to TRBJ2-7, with 7 bases matching TRBD2. This CDR3 spans 13 amino acids. Per germline, CDR1 SGHTA and CDR2 FQGNSA. With 3 bases clipped from V and 2 bases from J, the junction kept 1 base outside the gene matches. The CDR3 nucleotides are TGTGCCAGCAGCTTCCGGGAGGCCTACGAGCAGTACTTC. Translated, it gives CASSFREAYEQYF.

CDR3 protein: CASRPNRGLTQYF. CDR3 coding DNA: TGTGCCAGCAGGCCGAACAGGGGGCTTACGCAGTATTTT. This sequence joins TRBV6-5 and TRBJ2-3, with 9 bases identical to TRBD1. The V segment lost 6 bases and the J segment 8 bases; nucleotides outside the gene matches: 6. The CDR3 sequence is 13 residues long. In germline, CDR1 is MNHEY, CDR2 SVGAGI.

This chain uses TRBV5-6 with TRBJ2-7; D remains unclear. CDR3 length: 11 amino acids. The germline V gene has CDR1 SGHDT and CDR2 YYEEEE. The ends were cut back, 1 base at V and 6 bases at J, with 5 bases in the middle. The chain's CDR3 is CASSLYREQYF. CDR3 DNA sequence: TGTGCCAGCAGCTTGTATCGCGAGCAGTACTTC.